One and the same sample provided the 3 T cell receptor beta chains below, sequenced in a study of shared clonotypes between healthy human individuals. Only in-frame clones appear in the TCRdb table, and some are missing; sequencing was by immunoSEQ multiplex PCR. The sample yields 1,500,000 or so clones, just under 99% seen once. The specimen was naive CD4+ T cells sorted from blood. Subset: CD45RA+ positively selected. The source is a man aged 25 to 45 in good health.

This chain connects TRBV14 to TRBJ2-1; D tentatively reads TRBD1 or TRBD2 (9 bases each). This CDR3 spans 20 amino acids. Germline-derived CDR1 and CDR2 are SGHDN and FVKESK. Trimming removed 1 base from V and 7 bases from J, with 29 bases in between. Written as DNA, the CDR3 is TGTGCCAGCAGCCAAGTAAAGAACAGGGGGCGGGATACTAGCGGGAATGAGCAGTTCTTC. The encoded protein is CASSQVKNRGRDTSGNEQFF.

V and J are TRBV25-1 and TRBJ1-1; D gene unclear. Trimming took 8 bases from V and 2 from J, leaving 6 bases between them. This CDR3 comprises 11 residues. CDR1 and CDR2 (germline): MGHDK, SYGVNS. CDR3 loop: CASVPNTEAFF. The CDR3 bases are TGTGCCAGCGTTCCAAACACTGAAGCTTTCTTT.

The chain joins TRBV18 to TRBJ1-1; TRBD1 is a possible D gene (5 bases). This CDR3 region has 13 residues. From germline, CDR1 is KGHSH and CDR2 LQKENI. Trimming took off 2 bases at V and 5 bases at J, with 9 bases between the two ends. The CDR3 DNA reads as TGTGCCAGCTCACCAGGGGGTATAACTGAAGCTTTCTTT. Translating gives CASSPGGITEAFF. The full variable domain, completed using reference TRBV18 and TRBJ1-1, is NAGVMQNPRHLVRRRGQEARLRCSPMKGHSHVYWYRQLPEEGLKFMVYLQKENIIDESGMPKERFSAEFPKEGPSILRIQQVVRGDSAAYFCASSPGGITEAFFGQGTRLTVV.